The 14 T cell receptor beta chains presented below share a single source sample, sequenced in a study of shared clonotypes between healthy human individuals. The assay was immunoSEQ multiplex PCR, and TCRdb's table has in-frame clones only and misses some. The sample records 2 million to 2.5 million clones, 90% to 97% being singletons. The source material was naive CD4+ T cells sorted from blood. As to subset: CD45RA+ positively selected. The receptors were sampled from a man younger than 35 in good health.

In its sample, this clone was seen once. The genes are TRBV9 and TRBJ1-1; no clear D gene. CDR3 length: 14 residues. CDR1 and CDR2 from the germline V gene are SGDLS and YYNGEE. V was shortened by 0 bases and J by 1 base, with 7 bases between the two germline ends. The DNA for the CDR3 is TGTGCCAGCAGCGTAGTTCCCCAGAACACTGAAGCTTTCTTT. Protein sequence: CASSVVPQNTEAFF.

V is TRBV6-1 and J is TRBJ1-2, with 7 bases matching TRBD1. There are 14 residues in the CDR3. CDR1 and CDR2 (germline): MNHNS, SASEGT. V shed 2 bases, J shed 2 bases, and the junction held 2 bases outside the gene matches. The CDR3 DNA reads TGTGCCAGCAGTGAAAGCAGGGGGAACTATGGCTACACCTTC. Encoded protein: CASSESRGNYGYTF.

In the case of this clone: The same CDR3 arises from other DNA sequences in this sample as well. This chain joins TRBV2 and TRBJ2-2, with 8 bases matching TRBD1. Per the germline V gene, CDR1 is SNHLY and CDR2 is FYNNEI. V trimming: 5 bases; J trimming: 4 bases; junction bases outside the gene matches: 6. This CDR3 contains 15 residues. The CDR3 bases are TGTGCCAGCAGTCAGACAGGGGTGGGCACCGGGGAGCTGTTTTTT. It encodes CASSQTGVGTGELFF.

The DNA of the CDR3 is TGTGCCAGCAGTGCCAGGGGGCTAAGGCCTGAAAAACTGTTTTTT. Its translation is CASSARGLRPEKLFF. The chain employs TRBV6-6 and TRBJ1-4; 8 bases are shared with TRBD1. Unmatched junction bases numbered 9, after V lost 5 bases and J lost 7 bases. In germline, CDR1 is MNHNY, CDR2 SVGAGI (reference sequence). This CDR3 has 15 residues.

This clone has a single count. The V gene is TRBV30, the J gene TRBJ1-6, with D tentatively TRBD1 (5 bases). The CDR3 covers 15 residues. CDR1 is GTSNPN and CDR2 is SVGIG in the germline V gene (reference sequence). Trimming stripped 1 base from V and 7 bases from J, with 14 bases between. The CDR3 region has the DNA TGTGCCTGGAGTGGGGGGGGAGCGGGAAATTCACCCCTCCACTTT. It encodes CAWSGGGAGNSPLHF.

This chain uses TRBV6-6 with TRBJ1-1; D gene unclear. CDR3 length equals 14 residues. V lost 7 bases to trimming and J lost 4 bases, with 16 bases between them. CDR1 and CDR2 (germline): MNHNY, SVGAGI (reference sequence). The chain's CDR3 is CASTYHGPSTEAFF. CDR3 in DNA: TGTGCCAGCACCTACCATGGGCCCAGCACTGAAGCTTTCTTT.

This chain links TRBV5-6 with TRBJ1-1; D call uncertain. V was pared by 1 base and J by 2 bases, with 6 bases between. CDR3 length: 13 amino acids. CDR1 is SGHDT and CDR2 is YYEEEE in the germline V gene. The CDR3 spells CASSLSVNTEAFF. The CDR3 DNA reads as TGTGCCAGCAGCTTGTCCGTTAACACTGAAGCTTTCTTT.

The rearrangement uses TRBV4-1 and TRBJ2-5; D might be TRBD2 (5 bases). V lost 1 base and J lost 5, with 11 bases in between. Germline lookup yields CDR1 MGHRA and CDR2 YSYEKL. This CDR3 spans 14 amino acids. The CDR3 loop reads CASSQVSSIETQYF. CDR3 nucleotides: TGCGCCAGCAGCCAAGTGTCTAGCATCGAGACCCAGTACTTC.

This CDR3 reads CAISEFITGELFF. The CDR3 nucleotides read TGTGCCATCAGTGAGTTTATCACCGGGGAGCTGTTTTTT. V and J are TRBV10-3 and TRBJ2-2, with D hard to call. This CDR3 contains 13 residues. The germline gives CDR1 ENHRY, CDR2 SYGVKD. Trimming took 1 base from V and 4 from J, leaving 4 bases between them.

The V and J genes are TRBV6-1 and TRBJ1-6; D unclear. This CDR3 is 16 amino acids long. Trimming left V 4 bases short and J 5 bases short, with 15 bases between. Germline V gives CDR1 MNHNS, CDR2 SASEGT. The CDR3 reads CASSAGWAPDNSPLHF. In DNA form, the CDR3 reads TGTGCCAGCAGTGCTGGTTGGGCCCCGGATAATTCACCCCTCCACTTT.

The chain uses TRBV2 and TRBJ1-1; D ambiguous. Germline lookup yields CDR1 SNHLY and CDR2 FYNNEI. This CDR3 contains 15 residues. With 6 bases removed from V and 0 bases from J, the gap between germline ends came to 14 bases. Here the CDR3 DNA reads TGTGCCAGCAGAAATGAGGGTTTCATGAACACTGAAGCTTTCTTT. This encodes CASRNEGFMNTEAFF.

Concerning this clone itself: Other nucleotide sequences in the sample specify the same CDR3. The chain employs TRBV28 and TRBJ2-1; TRBD1 might be the D (5 bases). Germline V CDR1 and CDR2: MDHEN, SYDVKM. Trimming stripped 2 bases from V and 2 bases from J, with 7 bases between. This CDR3 spans 14 amino acids. DNA of the CDR3: TGTGCCAGCAGTTTACAGGGCGCCTACAATGAGCAGTTCTTC. Its protein product is CASSLQGAYNEQFF.

J is TRBJ2-2 and V is TRBV5-1; 8 positions agree with TRBD1. From germline, CDR1 is SGHRS and CDR2 YFSETQ. This CDR3 is built from 14 residues. The junction had 1 base not matched to a gene; V was cut back by 3 bases and J by 3 bases. The CDR3 coding sequence is TGCGCCAGCAGCTACAGGGGGGACACCGGGGAGCTGTTTTTT. Translation gives CASSYRGDTGELFF.

Comment on this clone: This CDR3 is also generated by other DNA sequences in the sample. The rearrangement joins TRBV6-5 to TRBJ1-5; 9 bases map to TRBD1. Trimming at V came to 5 bases and at J to 6 bases, leaving 5 bases not matched to a gene. The CDR3 extends over 14 amino acids. Germline V gene sequence: CDR1 MNHEY, CDR2 SVGAGI. The CDR3 DNA sequence: TGTGCCAGCAGTCGGGGACAGGGCTCTCAGCCCCAGCATTTT. The encoded protein is CASSRGQGSQPQHF.